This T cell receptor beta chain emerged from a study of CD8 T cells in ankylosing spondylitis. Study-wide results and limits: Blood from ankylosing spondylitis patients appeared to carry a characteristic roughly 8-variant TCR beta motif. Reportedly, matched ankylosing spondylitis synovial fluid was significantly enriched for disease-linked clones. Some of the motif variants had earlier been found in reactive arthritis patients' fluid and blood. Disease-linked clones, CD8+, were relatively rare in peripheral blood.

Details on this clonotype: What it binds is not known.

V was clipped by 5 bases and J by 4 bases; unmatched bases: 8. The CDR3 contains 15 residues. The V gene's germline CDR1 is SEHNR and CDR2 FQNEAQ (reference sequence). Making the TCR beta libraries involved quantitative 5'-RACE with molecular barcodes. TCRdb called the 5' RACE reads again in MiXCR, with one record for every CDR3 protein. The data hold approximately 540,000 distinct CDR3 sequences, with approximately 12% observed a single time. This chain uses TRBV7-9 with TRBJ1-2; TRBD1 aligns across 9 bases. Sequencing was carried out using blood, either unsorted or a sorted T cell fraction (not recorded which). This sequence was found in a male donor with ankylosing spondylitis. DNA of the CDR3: TGTGCCAGCAGCCCCTCGGGACAGGGTGTCTATGGCTACACCTTC. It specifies CASSPSGQGVYGYTF.